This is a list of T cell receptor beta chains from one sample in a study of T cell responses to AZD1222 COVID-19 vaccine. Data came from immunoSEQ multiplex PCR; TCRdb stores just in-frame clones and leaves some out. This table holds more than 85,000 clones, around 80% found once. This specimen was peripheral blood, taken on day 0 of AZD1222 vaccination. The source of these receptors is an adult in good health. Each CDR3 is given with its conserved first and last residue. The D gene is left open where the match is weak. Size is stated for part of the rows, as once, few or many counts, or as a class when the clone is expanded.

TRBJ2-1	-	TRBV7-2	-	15	CASSLREGPYNEQFF	TGTGCCAGCAGCTTACGAGAGGGACCCTACAATGAGCAGTTCTTC
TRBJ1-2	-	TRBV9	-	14	CASSVQDSLYGYTF	TGTGCCAGCAGCGTACAAGACAGCCTCTATGGCTACACCTTC
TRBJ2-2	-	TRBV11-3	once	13	CASSHEGSGELFF	TGTGCCAGCAGCCATGAGGGTAGCGGGGAGCTGTTTTTT
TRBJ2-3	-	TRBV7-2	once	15	CASSPGLDFTDTQYF	TGTGCCAGCAGCCCCGGACTGGACTTCACAGATACGCAGTATTTT
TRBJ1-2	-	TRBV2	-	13	CASSEMGEAGYTF	TGTGCCAGCAGTGAAATGGGGGAAGCGGGCTACACCTTC
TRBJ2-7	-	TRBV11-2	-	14	CASSPTTGGYEQYF	TGTGCCAGCAGCCCAACTACTGGGGGATACGAGCAGTACTTC
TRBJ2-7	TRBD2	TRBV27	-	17	CASSPPWDSGLSYEQYF	TGTGCCAGCAGTCCCCCTTGGGATAGCGGGTTGTCCTACGAGCAGTACTTC
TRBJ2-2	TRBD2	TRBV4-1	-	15	CASSLSGANTGELFF	TGCGCCAGCAGCCTTAGCGGGGCAAACACCGGGGAGCTGTTTTTT
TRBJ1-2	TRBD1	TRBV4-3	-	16	CASSQVGDRGNYGYTF	TGCGCCAGCAGCCAAGTGGGAGACAGGGGGAACTATGGCTACACCTTC
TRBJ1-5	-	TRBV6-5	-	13	CASSYNSNQPQHF	TGTGCCAGCAGTTATAATAGCAATCAGCCCCAGCATTTT
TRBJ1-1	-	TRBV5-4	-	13	CASSYSGGTEAFF	TGTGCCAGCAGCTACTCGGGGGGCACTGAAGCTTTCTTT
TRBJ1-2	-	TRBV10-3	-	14	CAISEGVLRRGYTF	TGTGCCATCAGTGAGGGGGTCCTCCGGAGAGGCTACACCTTC
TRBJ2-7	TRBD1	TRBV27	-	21	CASKWTGSYRAMGVSFYEQYF	TGTGCCAGCAAATGGACAGGGAGTTATAGGGCAATGGGCGTTTCCTTCTACGAGCAGTACTTC
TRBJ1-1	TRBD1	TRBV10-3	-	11	CAIQGDTEAFF	TGTGCCATCCAGGGGGACACTGAAGCTTTCTTT
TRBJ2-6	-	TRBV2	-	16	CASNELRSSGANVLTF	TGTGCCAGCAACGAGCTGAGGAGCTCTGGGGCCAACGTCCTGACTTTC
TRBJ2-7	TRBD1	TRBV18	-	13	CASSKGQAYEQYF	TGTGCCAGCTCAAAAGGACAGGCCTACGAGCAGTACTTC
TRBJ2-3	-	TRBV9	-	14	CASSVALHTDTQYF	TGTGCCAGCAGCGTAGCACTTCACACAGATACGCAGTATTTT
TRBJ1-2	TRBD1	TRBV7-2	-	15	CASSLGDRPNYGYTF	TGTGCCAGCAGCTTAGGGGACAGGCCGAACTATGGCTACACCTTC
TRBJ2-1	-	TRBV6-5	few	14	CASSLLGRGGEQFF	TGTGCCAGCAGTCTTCTGGGGCGGGGAGGTGAGCAGTTCTTC
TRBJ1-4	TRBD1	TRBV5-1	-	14	CASSLDRANEKLFF	TGCGCCAGCAGCCTAGACAGGGCTAATGAAAAACTGTTTTTT
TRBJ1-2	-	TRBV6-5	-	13	CASILDRNYGYTF	-
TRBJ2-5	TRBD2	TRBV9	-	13	CASSGAGWGAQYF	TGTGCCAGCAGCGGAGCGGGATGGGGCGCCCAGTACTTC
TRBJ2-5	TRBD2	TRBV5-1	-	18	CASSLGLAGGPTQETQYF	TGCGCCAGCAGCTTGGGACTAGCGGGAGGGCCGACCCAAGAGACCCAGTACTTC
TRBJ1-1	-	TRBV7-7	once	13	CASSRQMNTEAFF	TGTGCCAGCAGCAGACAGATGAACACTGAAGCTTTCTTT
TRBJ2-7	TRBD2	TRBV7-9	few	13	CASSLDRGGRQYF	TGTGCCAGCAGCTTAGATCGGGGGGGTAGGCAGTACTTC
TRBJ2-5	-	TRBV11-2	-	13	CASRQTAQETQYF	TGTGCCAGCAGACAGACAGCGCAAGAGACCCAGTACTTC
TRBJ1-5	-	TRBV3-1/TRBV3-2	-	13	CASSLDFNQPQHF	TGTGCCAGCAGCCTGGACTTCAATCAGCCCCAGCATTTT